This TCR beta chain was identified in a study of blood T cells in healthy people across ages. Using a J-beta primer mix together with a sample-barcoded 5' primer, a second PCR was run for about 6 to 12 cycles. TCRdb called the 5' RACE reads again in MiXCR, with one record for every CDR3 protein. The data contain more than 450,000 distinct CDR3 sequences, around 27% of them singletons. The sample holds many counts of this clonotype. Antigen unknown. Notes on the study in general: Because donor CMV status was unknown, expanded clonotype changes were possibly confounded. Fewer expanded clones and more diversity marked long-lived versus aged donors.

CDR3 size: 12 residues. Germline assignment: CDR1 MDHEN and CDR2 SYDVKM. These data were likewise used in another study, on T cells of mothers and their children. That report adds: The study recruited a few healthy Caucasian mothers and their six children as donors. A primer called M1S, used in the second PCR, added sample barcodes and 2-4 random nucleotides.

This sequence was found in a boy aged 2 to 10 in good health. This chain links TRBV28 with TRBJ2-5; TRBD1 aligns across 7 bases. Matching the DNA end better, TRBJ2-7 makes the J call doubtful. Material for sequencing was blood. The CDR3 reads CASSQGFYEQYF. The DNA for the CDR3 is TGTGCCAGTTCACAGGGGTTCTACGAGCAGTACTTC.